The table lists the clone carrying this TCR beta chain with a count of one. What it recognizes is unknown. Sequencing was performed with immunoSEQ multiplex PCR; in TCRdb, only in-frame clones are kept and a portion is missing. The sample has some 250,000 clones, about 90% seen once. This sample was included in a study of cytomegalovirus exposure and HLA in healthy donors. Separate from the roughly 700-subject first cohort, the roughly 120-subject validation cohort was the one that the donors belonged to. General study findings and limits: High specificity and sensitivity for cytomegalovirus status were reported for the classifier. Rarity held for most TCR sequences, but there were some public TCRs that occurred in many donors. Cytomegalovirus-associated status was assigned to some 160 TCR beta chains.

Sequenced material: PBMCs. This clonotype was sampled from a woman aged 30 to 39 in good health and CMV-seronegative.

The CDR3 protein is CASSSDRGQAGELFF. The CDR3 DNA reads TGTGCCAGCAGTTCAGACAGGGGGCAGGCCGGGGAGCTGTTTTTT. This chain joins TRBV6-5 and TRBJ2-2; 10 bases agree with TRBD1. The CDR3 is 15 residues long. The V and J ends lost 4 bases and 6 bases, in that order; junction bases with no gene match: 5. Germline loops: CDR1 MNHEY, CDR2 SVGAGI.